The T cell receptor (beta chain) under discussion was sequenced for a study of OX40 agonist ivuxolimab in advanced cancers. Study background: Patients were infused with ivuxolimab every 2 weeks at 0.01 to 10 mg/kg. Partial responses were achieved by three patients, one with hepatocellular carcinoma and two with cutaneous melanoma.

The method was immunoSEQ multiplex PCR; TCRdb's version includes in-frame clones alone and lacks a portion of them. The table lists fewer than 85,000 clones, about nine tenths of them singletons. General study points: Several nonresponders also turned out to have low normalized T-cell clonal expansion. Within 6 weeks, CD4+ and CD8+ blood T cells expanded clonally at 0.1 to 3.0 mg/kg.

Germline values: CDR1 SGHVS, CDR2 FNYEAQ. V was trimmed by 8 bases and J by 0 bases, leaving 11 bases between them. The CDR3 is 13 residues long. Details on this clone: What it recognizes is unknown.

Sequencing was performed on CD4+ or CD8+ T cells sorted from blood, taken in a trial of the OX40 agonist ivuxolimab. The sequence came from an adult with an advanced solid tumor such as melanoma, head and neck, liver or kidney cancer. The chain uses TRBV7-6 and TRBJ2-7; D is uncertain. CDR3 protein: CASSGPPSYEQYF. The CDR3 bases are TGTGCCAGCTCCGGACCGCCCTCCTACGAGCAGTACTTC.